The 23 T cell receptor beta chains reported below all come from one sample, sequenced in a study of cytomegalovirus exposure and HLA in healthy donors (dated by TCRdb to 2015 to 2018). The receptor library was made with the immunoSEQ multiplex PCR assay. The multiplex PCR relied on a mix of 60 forward primers for TCR Vbeta segments and 13 reverse primers for TCR Jbeta segments. Held by TCRdb, this immuneACCESS table contains in-frame sequences only and omits some clones. Under half of the omission traces to an unresolved V gene where checked; the cause of the rest is unknown. This sample comprises 100,000 or so clones, about four fifths of them detected only once. The ten largest clones add up to approximately 2% of the sample. Specimen: PBMCs. These receptors were taken from a man aged 30 to 39 in good health and CMV-seronegative.

The chain joins TRBV11-2 to TRBJ2-4, with 8 bases matching TRBD2. Germline V gene data show CDR1 as SGHAT and CDR2 as FQNNGV. Trimming removed 0 bases from V and 6 bases from J; junction bases left unmatched: 4. This CDR3 is built from 15 residues. Here the CDR3 DNA reads TGTGCCAGCAGCTTAGACGTACTAGCGGTAAACATTCAGTACTTC. Amino acid sequence: CASSLDVLAVNIQYF.

In this sample, this clone turned up once. This chain uses TRBV5-1 with TRBJ2-5; 9 nucleotides agree with TRBD2. The CDR3 sequence is 17 residues long. Germline trimming cut 0 bases from V and 4 bases from J; bases unmatched to any gene: 10. CDR1 is SGHRS, CDR2 YFSETQ, per germline. CDR3 protein: CASSLGPGGGAGETQYF. The CDR3 bases are TGCGCCAGCAGCTTGGGTCCCGGCGGGGGGGCCGGAGAGACCCAGTACTTC. Supplemented by reference TRBV5-1 and TRBJ2-5, the full variable domain reads KAGVTQTPRYLIKTRGQQVTLSCSPISGHRSVSWYQQTPGQGLQFLFEYFSETQRNKGNFPGRFSGRQFSNSRSEMNVSTLELGDSALYLCASSLGPGGGAGETQYFGPGTRLLVL.

This sequence joins TRBV5-1 and TRBJ1-5, with 8 bases aligning to TRBD1. The CDR3 runs 15 residues. V was clipped by 4 bases and J by 7 bases; unmatched bases: 10. Germline V lookup: CDR1 SGHRS, CDR2 YFSETQ. CDR3 coding DNA: TGCGCCAGCAGCCCCTGGACAGGGTCCGGCCAGCCCCAGCATTTT. Encoded protein: CASSPWTGSGQPQHF.

This chain links TRBV2 with TRBJ2-5; possibly TRBD2 for D (5 bases). In germline, CDR1 is SNHLY, CDR2 FYNNEI. The CDR3 contains 12 residues. The V end lost 8 bases, the J end lost 7 bases, and 14 bases lay between the germline ends. This CDR3 is CASYGVRGTQYF. DNA for the CDR3: TGTGCCAGCTACGGGGTTCGCGGGACCCAGTACTTC.

J is TRBJ2-5 and V is TRBV13; TRBD2 agrees at 8 bases. Trimming cost V 5 bases and J 9 bases; bases outside gene matches: 8. The length of the CDR3 is 13 residues. Germline CDR1 and CDR2: PRHDT and FYEKMQ (reference sequence). The CDR3 sequence is CASSPRGGGAQYF. In DNA, the CDR3 is TGTGCCAGCAGCCCCCGGGGGGGTGGGGCCCAGTACTTC.

This sequence joins TRBV6-1 and TRBJ1-6; a possible D gene is TRBD1 (5 bases). Trimming removed 7 bases from V and 0 bases from J, with 10 bases in between. This CDR3 has 15 residues. Germline-derived CDR1 and CDR2 are MNHNS and SASEGT. CDR3 nucleotide sequence: TGTGCCAGCAAAGGGGCCAGCTCCTATAATTCACCCCTCCACTTT. This encodes CASKGASSYNSPLHF.

CDR3 region: CASSYSAHSSGNTIYF. The CDR3 bases are TGTGCCAGCAGTTACTCAGCGCATAGCTCTGGAAACACCATATATTTT. The chain combines TRBV6-5 with TRBJ1-3; D is ambiguous. This CDR3 contains 16 residues. V lost 0 bases to trimming and J lost 0 bases, with 9 bases between them. Germline V gene lookup returns CDR1 MNHEY and CDR2 SVGAGI.

The gene calls are TRBV5-1 and TRBJ2-3, with TRBD2 as a possible D gene (6 bases). Trimming left V 3 bases short and J 3 bases short, with 20 bases between. The CDR3 loop spans 17 amino acids. Germline-derived CDR1 and CDR2 are SGHRS and YFSETQ. Written as DNA, the CDR3 is TGCGCCAGCAGCTCACCCCCGGGACGGGACTTTACAGATACGCAGTATTTT. Protein sequence: CASSSPPGRDFTDTQYF.

This clone was seen a handful of times. This sequence joins TRBV6-5 and TRBJ1-1; D is possibly TRBD1 (5 bases). From germline, CDR1 is MNHEY and CDR2 SVGAGI. The CDR3 has 12 residues. V lost 7 bases, J lost 8 bases, and 14 bases lay in between. CDR3 coding DNA: TGTGCCAGCACCACGGGGGGAGGCGAAGCTTTCTTT. Amino acids: CASTTGGGEAFF.

V usage is TRBV7-2 and J usage is TRBJ1-4, with D unresolved. The germline V and J ends were trimmed by 4 bases and 0 bases, with 21 bases remaining between them. The CDR3 loop spans 19 amino acids. Germline values: CDR1 SGHTA, CDR2 FQGNSA. This chain's CDR3 is CASSSPPGEGGTTNEKLFF. CDR3 in DNA: TGTGCCAGCAGCTCCCCCCCCGGGGAGGGCGGCACAACTAATGAAAAACTGTTTTTT.

V is TRBV7-8 and J is TRBJ1-5; 7 bases agree with TRBD1. V lost 6 bases to trimming and J lost 4 bases; unmatched junction nucleotides: 15. The CDR3 spans 17 residues. Germline CDR1 is SGHVS and CDR2 is FQNEAQ. This CDR3 is CASSFQPGQTQNQPQHF. The DNA for the CDR3 is TGTGCCAGCAGTTTTCAACCGGGACAGACCCAAAATCAGCCCCAGCATTTT.

This sequence joins TRBV6-5 and TRBJ1-3, with 7 bases matching TRBD1. Per germline, CDR1 MNHEY and CDR2 SVGAGI. The CDR3 spans 16 residues. Unmatched junction bases numbered 2, after V lost 0 bases and J lost 0 bases. The CDR3 loop reads CASSYSGQRSGNTIYF. In DNA form, the CDR3 reads TGTGCCAGCAGTTACTCGGGACAGCGCTCTGGAAACACCATATATTTT.

The V call is TRBV2, the J call TRBJ2-2; no firm D call. The CDR3 covers 13 residues. The germline gives CDR1 SNHLY, CDR2 FYNNEI. V was shortened by 6 bases and J by 6 bases, with 11 bases between the two germline ends. The CDR3 is CASRVRLAGELFF. CDR3 DNA: TGTGCCAGCAGGGTGCGTTTGGCCGGGGAGCTGTTTTTT.

This chain links TRBV5-8 with TRBJ2-3; 11 nucleotides match TRBD2. There are 15 residues in the CDR3. The V segment lost 1 base and the J segment 6 bases; nucleotides outside the gene matches: 4. Germline V CDR1 and CDR2: SGHTS, YDEGEE. CDR3 coding DNA: TGTGCCAGCAGCTTGATACTAGCGGGAGTGGATACGCAGTATTTT. Translating it yields CASSLILAGVDTQYF.

This chain joins TRBV6-1 and TRBJ1-2; TRBD1 agrees at 8 bases. Germline V CDR1 and CDR2: MNHNS, SASEGT. The V and J ends lost 0 bases and 3 bases, in that order; junction bases with no gene match: 3. The CDR3 totals 15 residues. In nucleotides, the CDR3 is TGTGCCAGCAGTGAAGCCCCGGGACAGGACTATGGCTACACCTTC. Translated, it gives CASSEAPGQDYGYTF.

This chain links TRBV5-6 with TRBJ2-4; 8 bases line up with TRBD1. This CDR3 spans 18 amino acids. Germline V lookup: CDR1 SGHDT, CDR2 YYEEEE. Trimming at V came to 4 bases and at J to 0 bases, leaving 12 bases not matched to a gene. CDR3 coding DNA: TGTGCCAGCAGCCCCGGACAGGGAGGTTCGGGAGCCAAAAACATTCAGTACTTC. Translated: CASSPGQGGSGAKNIQYF.

Only a few counts were recorded for this clone. The chain recombines TRBV5-1 with TRBJ2-7, with 7 bases that match TRBD1. V gave up 0 bases and J gave up 0 bases; unmatched junction bases: 3. Germline CDR1 is SGHRS and CDR2 is YFSETQ. This CDR3 region has 15 residues. The CDR3 sequence: CASSLGGTDSYEQYF. The DNA of the CDR3 is TGCGCCAGCAGCTTGGGAGGGACAGACTCCTACGAGCAGTACTTC. Together with reference TRBV5-1 and TRBJ2-7, the CDR3 gives the full variable domain: KAGVTQTPRYLIKTRGQQVTLSCSPISGHRSVSWYQQTPGQGLQFLFEYFSETQRNKGNFPGRFSGRQFSNSRSEMNVSTLELGDSALYLCASSLGGTDSYEQYFGPGTRLTVT.

The V gene is TRBV11-2, the J gene TRBJ2-3, with 9 bases that match TRBD2. CDR3 length: 15 amino acids. J was trimmed by 2 bases and V by 5 bases; bases with no gene match: 5. Germline values: CDR1 SGHAT, CDR2 FQNNGV. The CDR3: CASSPRGGATDTQYF. CDR3 in DNA: TGTGCCAGCAGCCCACGCGGGGGGGCCACAGATACGCAGTATTTT.

CDR3 residues: CSVLTGTRGYGYTF. CDR3 coding DNA: TGCAGCGTTCTGACCGGGACACGAGGCTATGGCTACACCTTC. The rearrangement links TRBV29-1 to TRBJ1-2; maybe TRBD1 (6 bases). The CDR3 length is 14 residues. The V end lost 5 bases, the J end lost 4 bases, and 17 bases lay between the germline ends. CDR1 SQVTM and CDR2 ANQGSEA come from the germline V gene.

The chain's CDR3 is CASSPIRGGAHSYEQYF. CDR3 nucleotide sequence: TGTGCCAGCAGCCCGATCCGAGGCGGGGCACACTCCTACGAGCAGTACTTC. The chain combines TRBV28 with TRBJ2-7, with D tentatively TRBD2 (6 bases). Trimming removed 6 bases from V and 0 bases from J, with 21 bases in between. This CDR3 spans 17 amino acids. Germline V gives CDR1 MDHEN, CDR2 SYDVKM.

This clone turned up a few times. Written as DNA, the CDR3 is TGCAGCGCCGGACAGGGTGGGGAGGAGACCCAGTACTTC. Amino acid sequence: CSAGQGGEETQYF. The J gene is TRBJ2-5, the V gene TRBV29-1, with TRBD1 identical over 8 bases. The CDR3 runs to 13 residues. Germline CDR1 reads SQVTM; CDR2 reads ANQGSEA. Losses at the gene ends were 7 bases for V and 5 bases for J; bases not matched to a gene: 9.

The chain couples TRBV6-5 to TRBJ2-3; 9 nucleotides match TRBD2. V was clipped by 6 bases and J by 4 bases; unmatched bases: 2. CDR3 size: 13 residues. The germline gives CDR1 MNHEY, CDR2 SVGAGI. CDR3 loop: CASRLAGADTQYF. The CDR3 DNA is TGTGCCAGCAGATTAGCGGGAGCAGATACGCAGTATTTT.

CDR3 bases: TGTGCCAGCAGTTTAACAAGAGCCACGGGGACCCAGTACTTC. This codes for CASSLTRATGTQYF. The chain uses TRBV28 and TRBJ2-5; D gene uncertain. Germline CDR1 MDHEN, CDR2 SYDVKM. This CDR3 contains 14 residues. V lost 2 bases to trimming and J lost 7 bases, with 14 bases between them.